The T cell receptor (beta chain) described here comes from a study of blood T cell repertoires in COVID-19. Clones were sequenced by immunoSEQ multiplex PCR, and TCRdb holds only the in-frame ones, with some missing. Of 250,000 to 350,000 clones listed, 84% were seen once; the top ten hold 15% to 19%. Specimen: peripheral blood. The clonotype was recovered from a person aged 70 to 80 with COVID-19, enrolled during active disease.

The CDR3 coding sequence is TGTGCCAGCCAGACAGGGGCCGGGGAGCTGTTTTTT. It specifies CASQTGAGELFF. This chain joins TRBV9 and TRBJ2-2, with 8 positions matching TRBD1. The germline V gene encodes CDR1 SGDLS and CDR2 YYNGEE. This CDR3 is built from 12 residues. V lost 7 bases and J lost 6; bases outside the gene matches: 2.